This is a list of T cell receptor beta chains from one sample in a study of cytomegalovirus exposure and HLA in healthy donors. Sequenced by immunoSEQ multiplex PCR; TCRdb stores in-frame clones only, minus some. The sample contains 75,000 to 100,000 clones, over 75% of which appear only once. Source material: PBMCs. The receptors stem from a man aged 40-50 years in good health and CMV-seronegative. CDR3s include the opening cysteine and the closing phenylalanine or tryptophan. The order of the fields is V gene, J gene, clone size, D gene, CDR3 protein, CDR3 DNA. D genes are given only for firm matches. Only some rows state a clone size, as once, few, many or a class for expanded clones.

TRBV29-1	TRBJ2-7	once	TRBD2	CSVELASYEQYF	TGCAGCGTCGAACTAGCGAGCTACGAGCAGTACTTC
TRBV28	TRBJ1-5	few	NA	CASSLNRRGAHQPQHF	TGTGCCAGCAGTTTAAACCGACGGGGGGCTCATCAGCCCCAGCATTTT
TRBV5-1	TRBJ2-2	NA	NA	CASSLAGTTNTGELFF	TGCGCCAGCAGCTTGGCGGGGACAACGAACACCGGGGAGCTGTTTTTT
TRBV10-3	TRBJ1-2	few	NA	CAINGGSGYGYTF	TGTGCCATCAACGGCGGGAGCGGCTATGGCTACACCTTC
TRBV7-3	TRBJ2-2	NA	TRBD1	CASSLRGTDRVLREKYGELFF	TGTGCCAGCAGCTTAAGGGGCACGGACAGGGTTCTACGAGAGAAATACGGGGAGCTGTTTTTT
TRBV7-9	TRBJ1-1	once	NA	CASSAGLERTEAFF	TGTGCCAGCAGCGCCGGACTCGAACGCACTGAAGCTTTCTTT
TRBV14	TRBJ1-6	NA	NA	CASSPIPGLGSYNSPLHF	TGTGCCAGCAGCCCTATACCGGGGTTGGGGTCCTATAATTCACCCCTCCACTTT
TRBV7-2	TRBJ2-7	NA	TRBD1	CASRRTGLYEQYF	TGTGCCAGCAGACGGACAGGGCTCTACGAGCAGTACTTC
TRBV2	TRBJ1-6	few	NA	CASREGGKTSPLHF	TGTGCCAGCAGGGAGGGGGGGAAAACTTCACCCCTCCACTTT
TRBV5-4	TRBJ2-1	NA	NA	CASSLDVRGRAGNEQFF	TGTGCCAGCAGCTTGGACGTTAGAGGCAGGGCTGGCAATGAGCAGTTCTTC
TRBV5-1	TRBJ2-5	NA	TRBD1	CASSDRDRGYQETQYF	TGCGCCAGCAGCGACCGGGACAGGGGGTACCAAGAGACCCAGTACTTC
TRBV6-1	TRBJ2-7	NA	TRBD2	CASSEVAGGPDEQYF	TGTGCCAGCAGTGAAGTGGCGGGGGGGCCCGACGAGCAGTACTTC
TRBV2	TRBJ2-2	NA	NA	CASKTGPGELFF	TGTGCCAGCAAAACAGGGCCCGGGGAGCTGTTTTTT
TRBV6-1	TRBJ2-7	few	NA	CASSEARAGALGEQYF	TGTGCCAGCAGTGAAGCGAGGGCAGGTGCCCTTGGCGAGCAGTACTTC
TRBV28	TRBJ2-1	few	NA	CASSLSVYNEQFF	TGTGCCAGCAGTTTATCAGTTTACAATGAGCAGTTCTTC
TRBV18	TRBJ2-7	NA	NA	CASSPPGGYEQYF	TGTGCCAGCTCACCACCCGGAGGCTACGAGCAGTACTTC
TRBV7-9	TRBJ2-5	NA	TRBD2	CASSRLASGETQYF	TGTGCCAGCAGCCGACTAGCGAGCGGAGAGACCCAGTACTTC
TRBV6-1	TRBJ2-1	NA	TRBD2	CASSERDSGGLRHEQFF	TGTGCCAGCAGTGAACGGGATAGCGGGGGTTTAAGGCATGAGCAGTTCTTC
TRBV11-2	TRBJ2-7	NA	NA	CASSLGATTHEQYF	TGTGCCAGCAGCTTAGGGGCTACAACCCACGAGCAGTACTTC
TRBV13	TRBJ1-1	NA	NA	CASSLRGSGSTEAFF	TGTGCCAGCAGCTTAAGGGGCTCCGGGAGCACTGAAGCTTTCTTT
TRBV28	TRBJ1-5	few	TRBD1	CASKRTGRGQPQHF	TGTGCCAGCAAAAGGACAGGGAGGGGACAGCCCCAGCATTTT
TRBV6-1	TRBJ2-7	NA	TRBD1	CASSKQGYEQYF	TGTGCCAGCAGTAAACAGGGGTACGAGCAGTACTTC
TRBV2	TRBJ1-4	NA	NA	CASSEDQAANEKLFF	TGTGCCAGCAGTGAAGATCAGGCTGCTAATGAAAAACTGTTTTTT
TRBV5-4	TRBJ2-1	NA	NA	CASSPGHFFYNEQFF	TGTGCCAGCAGTCCGGGACACTTCTTTTACAATGAGCAGTTCTTC
TRBV6-5	TRBJ2-1	NA	TRBD2	CASSSTSLNEQFF	TGTGCCAGCAGTTCGACTAGCCTCAATGAGCAGTTCTTC
TRBV4-1	TRBJ2-6	NA	NA	CASSQDNSVGPGANVLTF	TGCGCCAGCAGCCAAGATAATTCGGTGGGGCCCGGGGCCAACGTCCTGACTTTC
TRBV9	TRBJ1-2	NA	NA	CASSETLPRGGYTF	TGTGCCAGCAGCGAGACTCTCCCAAGGGGTGGCTACACCTTC
TRBV25-1	TRBJ2-6	NA	NA	CASTGGRGRTDGANVLTF	TGTGCCAGCACCGGCGGCAGGGGCCGTACTGATGGGGCCAACGTCCTGACTTTC
TRBV29-1	TRBJ2-4	NA	TRBD1	CSGRDRENIQYF	TGCAGCGGAAGGGACAGGGAAAACATTCAGTACTTC
TRBV19	TRBJ2-7	NA	NA	CASRTTVSSYEQYF	TGTGCCAGTAGGACGACAGTGAGCTCCTACGAGCAGTACTTC
TRBV2	TRBJ2-2	NA	TRBD1	CASNPTGDTGELFF	TGTGCCAGCAACCCGACAGGGGACACCGGGGAGCTGTTTTTT
TRBV6-5	TRBJ2-1	NA	TRBD1	CASSYGQGAYEQFF	TGTGCCAGCAGTTACGGACAGGGGGCTTATGAGCAGTTCTTC